Shown below are 30 T cell receptor beta chains from a single sample sequenced in a study of identical twins. TCRdb re-derived calls from the 5' RACE reads in MiXCR, one entry per CDR3 protein. Of approximately 500,000 distinct CDR3 sequences listed, 13% to 15% are singletons. These data were likewise used in another study, on yellow fever vaccine responses in identical twins.

What was sequenced was CD4+ T cells sorted from blood. The receptors here all came from a woman under 30 in good health.

This clonotype was seen many times. V gene TRBV5-1 combines with J gene TRBJ2-2; no reliable D call. The V end was cut by 4 bases, the J end by 1 base, with 8 bases between. The germline gives CDR1 SGHRS, CDR2 YFSETQ. This CDR3 has 14 amino acids. CDR3 amino acids: CASSPVQNTGELFF. In DNA, the CDR3 is TGCGCCAGCAGCCCCGTACAGAACACCGGGGAGCTGTTTTTT.

This clonotype showed up just a few times. The gene calls are TRBV18 and TRBJ2-7, with 7 bases that match TRBD1. Germline V gives CDR1 KGHSH, CDR2 LQKENI. V lost 3 bases to trimming and J lost 2 bases; unmatched junction nucleotides: 4. The CDR3 length is 14 residues. The DNA of the CDR3 is TGTGCCAGCTCACCGGACAGGAGTACCTACGAGCAGTACTTC. It yields the protein CASSPDRSTYEQYF.

This clonotype turned up a few times. This rearrangement joins TRBV28 to TRBJ2-7; 10 bases agree with TRBD1. The CDR3 spans 15 residues. The V gene's germline CDR1 is MDHEN and CDR2 SYDVKM. J lost 2 bases, V lost 7 bases, and 8 bases had no gene match. The CDR3 protein is CASTPRDRGTYEQYF. CDR3 coding DNA: TGTGCCAGCACCCCCCGGGACAGGGGAACCTACGAGCAGTACTTC. Looking up the rest from reference TRBV28 and TRBJ2-7 gives the full variable domain: DVKVTQSSRYLVKRTGEKVFLECVQDMDHENMFWYRQDPGLGLRLIYFSYDVKMKEKGDIPEGYSVSREKKERFSLILESASTNQTSMYLCASTPRDRGTYEQYFGPGTRLTVT.

This clonotype was observed a few times. The chain combines TRBV13 with TRBJ2-2, with 8 bases identical to TRBD1. V lost 2 bases to trimming and J lost 6 bases; unmatched junction nucleotides: 5. Germline lookup yields CDR1 PRHDT and CDR2 FYEKMQ (reference sequence). This CDR3 has 15 amino acids. Written as DNA, the CDR3 is TGTGCCAGCAGCTTACAGGGGGCGGCCGCCGGGGAGCTGTTTTTT. Residues: CASSLQGAAAGELFF.

This CDR3 is CASLKGGSYNEQFF. In DNA form, the CDR3 reads TGTGCCAGCCTCAAGGGGGGTTCCTACAATGAGCAGTTCTTC. The gene calls are TRBV28 and TRBJ2-1; D tentatively fits TRBD1 or TRBD2 (6 bases each). CDR3 size: 14 residues. From germline, CDR1 is MDHEN and CDR2 SYDVKM. V was clipped by 8 bases and J by 1 base, with 12 bases between them.

This sequence joins TRBV5-6 and TRBJ2-5; perhaps TRBD2 as D (6 bases). Germline lookup yields CDR1 SGHDT and CDR2 YYEEEE. V lost 0 bases and J 4 bases, leaving 10 bases between the germline ends. The CDR3 has 14 residues. Here the CDR3 reads CASSLALGGETQYF. CDR3 nucleotides: TGTGCCAGCAGCTTGGCCTTGGGGGGAGAGACCCAGTACTTC.

The chain recombines TRBV7-8 with TRBJ2-7; 10 nucleotides match TRBD2. This CDR3 comprises 14 residues. V shed 5 bases and J 5 bases; nucleotides not matched to a gene: 6. Germline CDR1 and CDR2: SGHVS and FQNEAQ. DNA of the CDR3: TGTGCCAGCAGCCGAATTGGACTAGCGGACGAGCAGTACTTC. Amino acids: CASSRIGLADEQYF.

This rearrangement joins TRBV7-9 to TRBJ2-4; D gene unclear. V lost 2 bases and J lost 0, with 11 bases in between. CDR1 is SEHNR, CDR2 FQNEAQ, per germline (reference sequence). The CDR3 length is 16 residues. This chain's CDR3 is CASSLRGEGAKNIQYF. CDR3 DNA sequence: TGTGCCAGCAGCTTACGCGGAGAAGGAGCCAAAAACATTCAGTACTTC.

This clonotype was detected only a few times. This chain connects TRBV15 to TRBJ2-1, with 8 bases that match TRBD2. CDR3 length equals 17 residues. Germline CDR1 reads LNHNV; CDR2 reads YYDKDF (reference sequence). The ends lost 3 bases at V and 0 bases at J; junction bases unmatched: 7. CDR3 protein: CATSSRAGALSYNEQFF. DNA for the CDR3: TGTGCCACCAGCAGCCGAGCGGGGGCCCTCTCCTACAATGAGCAGTTCTTC.

This rearrangement joins TRBV20-1 to TRBJ2-6, with TRBD1 matching 8 bases. V lost 5 bases and J lost 1; bases outside the gene matches: 7. The CDR3 is 16 residues long. The germline gives CDR1 DFQATT, CDR2 SNEGSKA (reference sequence). CDR3 amino acids: CSAPGQGLSGANVLTF. The CDR3 nucleotides are TGCAGTGCTCCAGGACAGGGCCTATCTGGGGCCAACGTCCTGACTTTC.

The rearrangement links TRBV28 to TRBJ1-4; 8 bases align to TRBD1. Trimming removed 11 bases from V and 6 bases from J; junction bases left unmatched: 8. The CDR3 is made up of 13 amino acids. CDR1 is MDHEN and CDR2 is SYDVKM in the germline V gene. The CDR3 loop is CASSQGVDEKLFF. CDR3 bases: TGTGCCTCTTCACAGGGGGTTGATGAAAAACTGTTTTTT.

This clonotype was counted many times. The V and J genes are TRBV7-9 and TRBJ1-2, with TRBD1 matching over 7 bases. V shed 4 bases, J shed 4 bases, and the junction held 9 bases outside the gene matches. This CDR3 is 15 amino acids long. Per the germline V gene, CDR1 is SEHNR and CDR2 is FQNEAQ (reference sequence). CDR3 DNA sequence: TGTGCCAGCAGCTACGAGTCAGGGGGGTCCTATGGCTACACCTTC. It codes for CASSYESGGSYGYTF. Full variable domain (missing parts from reference TRBV7-9 and TRBJ1-2): DTGVSQNPRHKITKRGQNVTFRCDPISEHNRLYWYRQTLGQGPEFLTYFQNEAQLEKSRLLSDRFSAERPKGSFSTLEIQRTEQGDSAMYLCASSYESGGSYGYTFGSGTRLTVV.

This clonotype came up a few times. The chain is built from TRBV18 and TRBJ1-5; a possible D gene is TRBD1 (5 bases). Germline loops: CDR1 KGHSH, CDR2 LQKENI. With 3 bases removed from V and 4 bases from J, the gap between germline ends came to 7 bases. The CDR3 contains 13 residues. For the CDR3, the DNA is TGTGCCAGCTCACCTAACAGGAATCAGCCCCAGCATTTT. It is translated as CASSPNRNQPQHF. Looking up the rest from reference TRBV18 and TRBJ1-5 gives the full variable domain: NAGVMQNPRHLVRRRGQEARLRCSPMKGHSHVYWYRQLPEEGLKFMVYLQKENIIDESGMPKERFSAEFPKEGPSILRIQQVVRGDSAAYFCASSPNRNQPQHFGDGTRLSIL.

On this clonotype itself: Germline and junction disagree at one end, which may indicate a read error. This chain links TRBV7-2 with TRBJ1-1; no clear D. This CDR3 is 16 amino acids long. The V gene's germline CDR1 is SGHTA and CDR2 FQGNSA. The CDR3, as DNA: TGTGCCAGCAGCTTAGTCCAGCGGGTCCCGAACGCTGAAGCTTTCTTT. Translating it yields CASSLVQRVPNAEAFF.

The V and J genes are TRBV15 and TRBJ2-7; TRBD1 agrees at 9 bases. The ends lost 3 bases at V and 3 bases at J; junction bases unmatched: 9. Germline V lookup: CDR1 LNHNV, CDR2 YYDKDF (reference sequence). CDR3 length: 16 residues. In DNA, the CDR3 is TGTGCCACCAGCAGGGCCCCCGGGACAGGGATCTACGAGCAGTACTTC. It specifies CATSRAPGTGIYEQYF.

The chain joins TRBV2 to TRBJ2-1; tentative D call: TRBD2 (5 bases). Trimming pared 9 bases from V and 0 bases from J, leaving 9 bases between. The CDR3 is 13 residues long. The germline V gene has CDR1 SNHLY and CDR2 FYNNEI. CDR3 bases: TGTGCCAGTGCGGGCCTCTCCTACAATGAGCAGTTCTTC. Its protein is CASAGLSYNEQFF.

This clonotype appeared a few times. V is TRBV13 and J is TRBJ1-5; 7 bases match TRBD1. Losses at the gene ends were 5 bases for V and 0 bases for J; bases not matched to a gene: 7. The CDR3 extends over 16 amino acids. The germline V gene encodes CDR1 PRHDT and CDR2 FYEKMQ (reference sequence). In DNA form, the CDR3 reads TGTGCCAGCAGCGTACGACAGGGTCCTAGCAATCAGCCCCAGCATTTT. Translation gives CASSVRQGPSNQPQHF.

This clonotype was recorded at least ten times. The V call is TRBV3-1, the J call TRBJ1-5, with D hard to call. This CDR3 comprises 14 residues. V gave up 4 bases and J gave up 7 bases, with 14 bases separating them. In germline, CDR1 is LGHDT, CDR2 YNNKEL (reference sequence). The CDR3 coding sequence is TGTGCCAGCAGCCTCCGAGGAGGTTCACAGCCCCAGCATTTT. It translates to CASSLRGGSQPQHF.

The genes are TRBV6-2 or TRBV6-3 and TRBJ1-1; 8 positions match TRBD1. The germline CDR1 and CDR2 sequences are MNHEY and SVGEGT. The CDR3 extends over 16 amino acids. The ends lost 6 bases at V and 1 base at J; junction bases unmatched: 10. CDR3 sequence: CASRGDQGAPNTEAFF. CDR3 nucleotides: TGTGCCAGCAGGGGAGACCAGGGGGCCCCGAACACTGAAGCTTTCTTT.

V and J are TRBV20-1 and TRBJ2-1; D unclear. V was shortened by 2 bases and J by 6 bases, with 20 bases between the two germline ends. Germline values: CDR1 DFQATT, CDR2 SNEGSKA (reference sequence). CDR3 length: 16 amino acids. CDR3 DNA sequence: TGCAGTGCTAGATTTCCTAGTGTGGTAGTGCCCAATGAGCAGTTCTTC. Protein: CSARFPSVVVPNEQFF.

This clonotype was observed a handful of times. The chain joins TRBV20-1 to TRBJ2-1; 7 bases align to TRBD2. J gave up 5 bases and V 1 base, and 14 bases lay outside the gene matches. Germline lookup yields CDR1 DFQATT and CDR2 SNEGSKA (reference sequence). The CDR3 has 17 amino acids. The CDR3 nucleotides are TGCAGTGCTAGAGGAGTCTTTAGGGCTAGCGGCGACAATGAGCAGTTCTTC. As protein: CSARGVFRASGDNEQFF.

This clonotype was counted only a few times. The V call is TRBV21-1, the J call TRBJ1-5; TRBD1, the D gene given by the table, was not confirmed from the DNA. TRBV21-1 is reported as a pseudogene. This CDR3 is built from 16 residues. CDR3 sequence (DNA): TGTGCCAGCAGCGGACGGGGGGGATGGAGCAATCAGCCCCAGCATTTT. Encoded protein: CASSGRGGWSNQPQHF.

This clonotype was seen a few times. The rearrangement joins TRBV7-9 to TRBJ1-1; TRBD1 is a possible D gene (6 bases). Germline lookup yields CDR1 SEHNR and CDR2 FQNEAQ (reference sequence). This CDR3 contains 14 residues. V shed 7 bases and J shed 3 bases, with 15 bases lying between them. The CDR3 here is CASTPQGRDTEAFF. The CDR3 DNA reads as TGTGCCAGCACCCCACAGGGTCGAGACACTGAAGCTTTCTTT. The variable domain in full, completed from reference TRBV7-9 and TRBJ1-1, reads DTGVSQNPRHKITKRGQNVTFRCDPISEHNRLYWYRQTLGQGPEFLTYFQNEAQLEKSRLLSDRFSAERPKGSFSTLEIQRTEQGDSAMYLCASTPQGRDTEAFFGQGTRLTVV.

The rearrangement links TRBV10-3 to TRBJ2-3, with 9 bases matching TRBD1. This CDR3 comprises 15 residues. CDR1 is ENHRY and CDR2 is SYGVKD in the germline V gene. J lost 5 bases, V lost 7 bases, and 10 bases had no gene match. CDR3: CAITKGGTGQDTQYF. The CDR3, as DNA: TGTGCCATCACCAAAGGGGGGACAGGGCAAGATACGCAGTATTTT.

The chain links TRBV7-9 to TRBJ2-1; TRBD1 aligns across 7 bases. The length of the CDR3 is 15 residues. Trimming took 5 bases from V and 5 from J; bases not matched to a gene: 9. The germline V gene has CDR1 SEHNR and CDR2 FQNEAQ (reference sequence). DNA of the CDR3: TGTGCCAGCAGCGTTACAGGGGATAAGGACAATGAGCAGTTCTTC. It is translated as CASSVTGDKDNEQFF.

V is TRBV28 and J is TRBJ1-1; the D is unclear. The V gene's germline CDR1 is MDHEN and CDR2 SYDVKM. This CDR3 contains 13 residues. Trimming removed 2 bases from V and 9 bases from J, with 13 bases in between. Here the CDR3 DNA reads TGTGCCAGCAGTTTAATCTTGAAGCGTAAAGCTTTCTTT. It encodes CASSLILKRKAFF.

This clonotype was observed a handful of times. V and J are TRBV3-1 and TRBJ2-3; D call uncertain. There are 14 residues in the CDR3. V dropped 0 bases and J dropped 11 bases, with 15 bases sitting between them. CDR1 is LGHDT, CDR2 YNNKEL, per germline (reference sequence). The CDR3 nucleotides are TGTGCCAGCAGCCAAGATCTCTACGGCTTAGGGCAGTATTTT. Translation gives CASSQDLYGLGQYF.

A remark on this clonotype: The junction does not match germline at one end; this may be a read error. The chain joins TRBV11-1 to TRBJ2-5, with 9 bases aligning to TRBD1. This CDR3 spans 16 amino acids. Germline V gene data show CDR1 as SGHAT and CDR2 as FQDESV (reference sequence). CDR3 coding DNA: TGTGCCAGCAGCCTAGGACAGGGGCCACTGCAAGAGATCCAGTACTTC. Protein product: CASSLGQGPLQEIQYF. The whole variable domain, remainder taken from reference TRBV11-1 and TRBJ2-5, is EAEVAQSPRYKITEKSQAVAFWCDPISGHATLYWYRQILGQGPELLVQFQDESVVDDSQLPKDRFSAERLKGVDSTLKIQPAELGDSAMYLCASSLGQGPLQEIQYFGPGTRLLVL.

Only a few counts were recorded for this clonotype. V usage is TRBV5-1 and J usage is TRBJ2-3, with 14 bases that match TRBD2. CDR1 SGHRS and CDR2 YFSETQ come from the germline V gene. The CDR3 totals 20 residues. The V and J ends lost 6 bases and 0 bases, in that order; junction bases with no gene match: 15. The CDR3 region has the DNA TGCGCCAGCATCGATGTTGGACTAGCGGGGGGTCCACGAAGCACAGATACGCAGTATTTT. Amino acid sequence: CASIDVGLAGGPRSTDTQYF.

This clonotype appeared a few times. The chain couples TRBV10-3 to TRBJ2-1, with 8 bases identical to TRBD1. The trim removed 6 bases at V and 4 bases at J, leaving 5 bases unmatched. The germline gives CDR1 ENHRY, CDR2 SYGVKD. The CDR3 is 14 amino acids. CDR3 protein: CAISGTGQYNEQFF. DNA of the CDR3: TGTGCCATCAGCGGGACAGGACAATACAATGAGCAGTTCTTC.